This T cell receptor (beta chain) was recorded in a study of cytomegalovirus exposure and HLA in healthy donors. Concerning this clone: Its antigen remains unidentified.

The ends were cut back, 3 bases at V and 6 bases at J, with 9 bases in the middle. Per germline, CDR1 KGHSH and CDR2 LQKENI. This CDR3 is built from 14 residues. Study findings and constraints: Most TCR sequences were rare, but some public TCRs occurred in many donors. In vitro data verified a few CMV-associated chains as specific for CMV antigens.

PCR was performed using 60 Vbeta and 13 Jbeta primers. Method: immunoSEQ multiplex PCR; TCRdb's copy keeps in-frame clones and lacks some. The sample gives roughly 180,000 clones, 80% to 90% of which show up once; approximately 2.3% is in the top ten. The sample taken for sequencing was PBMCs. The V and J genes are TRBV18 and TRBJ1-6, with a weak D call TRBD1 (6 bases). This TCR derives from a male donor in good health and CMV-seronegative. CDR3 sequence (DNA): TGTGCCAGCTCACCGGACAGAGTTAATTCACCCCTCCACTTT. Translation: CASSPDRVNSPLHF.